A selection of T cell receptor beta chains follows, all from one sample in a study of breast tumors, draining lymph nodes, adjacent tissues. TCRdb fed the multiplex PCR reads into MiXCR, producing one record per CDR3 protein. The sample records under 150,000 distinct CDR3 sequences, about a fifth being singletons. The sequencing input was axillary lymph node tissue. These receptors were obtained from a female donor with breast cancer. Some clones in this sample may be carry-over from other donors' samples. Each CDR3 is given with its conserved first and last residue. A D gene is named only where the DNA matches it firmly. Size is stated for part of the rows, as once, few or many counts, or as a class when the clone is expanded.

D gene | J gene | V gene | clone size | CDR3 protein | CDR3 DNA
TRBD2 | TRBJ2-7 | TRBV5-1 | many | CASSLVLAGADEQYF | TGCGCCAGCAGCTTGGTACTAGCGGGAGCGGACGAGCAGTACTTC
NA | TRBJ2-7 | TRBV11-1 | many | CASRSGHEQYF | TGTGCAAGCCGATCAGGACACGAGCAGTACTTC
TRBD2 | TRBJ2-3 | TRBV2 | many | CASTLSGRAGDTQYF | TGTGCCAGCACCCTTAGCGGGAGGGCCGGAGATACGCAGTATTTT
TRBD2 | TRBJ2-1 | TRBV11-3 | many | CASSFLLAGDHPSGSEQFF | TGTGCCAGCAGCTTCTTACTAGCGGGGGACCACCCCTCGGGTAGTGAGCAGTTCTTC
NA | TRBJ2-5 | TRBV6-5 | many | CASSYSGFGGRQETQYF | TGTGCCAGCAGTTACTCTGGATTTGGCGGACGCCAAGAGACCCAGTACTTC
TRBD1 | TRBJ2-7 | TRBV14 | many | CASSQKTRDRGDEQYF | TGTGCCAGCAGCCAAAAAACTCGGGACAGGGGGGACGAGCAGTACTTC
NA | TRBJ2-7 | TRBV20-1 | many | CSARDLVSGNSYEQYF | TGCAGTGCTAGAGATTTAGTGTCGGGCAACTCCTACGAGCAGTACTTC
TRBD2 | TRBJ2-1 | TRBV28 | NA | CASSSPTAGARYEQFF | TGTGCCAGCAGTTCCCCGACAGCGGGAGCCAGGTATGAGCAGTTCTTC
TRBD1 | TRBJ2-2 | TRBV12-5 | many | CASGLGQGYTGELFF | TGTGCTAGTGGTTTGGGACAGGGTTACACCGGGGAGCTGTTTTTT
NA | TRBJ2-3 | TRBV5-1 | many | CASSLSLGHADTQYF | TGCGCCAGCAGCTTGAGTTTGGGGCACGCAGATACGCAGTATTTT
TRBD1 | TRBJ2-7 | TRBV12-3/TRBV12-4 | many | CATSPGQIYEQYF | TGTGCCACCAGTCCGGGACAGATCTACGAGCAGTACTTC
TRBD2 | TRBJ2-3 | TRBV5-1 | many | CASSPGIAGGPAFSTYTQYF | TGCGCCAGCAGCCCCGGCATTGCGGGAGGGCCGGCCTTCTCTACATATACGCAGTATTTT
NA | TRBJ2-3 | TRBV5-1 | many | CASSSPGVADTQYF | TGCGCCAGCAGCTCCCCAGGGGTGGCAGATACGCAGTATTTT
NA | TRBJ2-1 | TRBV29-1 | many | CSATGLLWDEQFF | TGCAGCGCAACAGGGCTGTTGTGGGATGAGCAGTTCTTC
NA | TRBJ1-5 | TRBV29-1 | NA | CSAGSNQPQHF | TGCAGCGCGGGGTCGAATCAGCCCCAGCATTTT
NA | TRBJ1-1 | TRBV20-1 | NA | CSARDREAFF | TGCAGTGCTAGAGACAGGGAAGCTTTCTTT
TRBD1 | TRBJ1-4 | TRBV12-3/TRBV12-4 | many | CASSLDRADEKLFF | TGTGCCAGCAGTTTGGACAGGGCGGATGAAAAACTGTTTTTT
NA | TRBJ1-6 | TRBV5-1 | many | CASSGDLGSPLHF | TGCGCCAGCAGCGGCGACCTGGGATCACCCCTCCACTTT
NA | TRBJ2-1 | TRBV3-2 | few | CASRPPGAGGNNEQFF | TGTGCCAGCAGACCCCCCGGGGCGGGAGGGAACAATGAGCAGTTCTTC
NA | TRBJ2-7 | TRBV6-2/TRBV6-3 | few | CASSYGYGDSYEQYF | TGTGCCAGCAGTTACGGATATGGGGACTCCTACGAGCAGTACTTC
NA | TRBJ2-7 | TRBV12-3/TRBV12-4 | few | CASTISGPLSYEQYF | TGTGCCAGCACAATCTCAGGGCCCCTCTCCTACGAGCAGTACTTC
TRBD1 | TRBJ2-5 | TRBV14 | many | CASSPQDRASPGTQYF | TGTGCCAGCAGCCCGCAGGACAGGGCCTCGCCGGGGACCCAGTACTTC
NA | TRBJ2-2 | TRBV7-3 | many | CASSYRRTGELFF | TGTGCCAGCAGCTACAGGCGTACCGGGGAGCTGTTTTTT
NA | TRBJ2-3 | TRBV11-2 | many | CASSLTYTQYF | TGTGCCAGCAGCTTGACCTATACGCAGTATTTT
TRBD2 | TRBJ2-3 | TRBV10-3 | many | CAIAGRATDTQYF | TGTGCCATCGCCGGGAGGGCCACAGATACGCAGTATTTT
NA | TRBJ2-5 | TRBV12-3/TRBV12-4 | many | CASMVQGGETQYF | TGTGCCAGCATGGTACAGGGGGGGGAGACCCAGTACTTC
TRBD1 | TRBJ1-5 | TRBV6-1 | many | CASSGGTGRSQPQHF | TGTGCCAGCAGTGGGGGGACAGGTAGAAGTCAGCCCCAGCATTTT
NA | TRBJ1-2 | TRBV30 | NA | CAWSVGSNYGYTF | TGTGCCTGGAGTGTAGGATCGAACTATGGCTACACCTTC